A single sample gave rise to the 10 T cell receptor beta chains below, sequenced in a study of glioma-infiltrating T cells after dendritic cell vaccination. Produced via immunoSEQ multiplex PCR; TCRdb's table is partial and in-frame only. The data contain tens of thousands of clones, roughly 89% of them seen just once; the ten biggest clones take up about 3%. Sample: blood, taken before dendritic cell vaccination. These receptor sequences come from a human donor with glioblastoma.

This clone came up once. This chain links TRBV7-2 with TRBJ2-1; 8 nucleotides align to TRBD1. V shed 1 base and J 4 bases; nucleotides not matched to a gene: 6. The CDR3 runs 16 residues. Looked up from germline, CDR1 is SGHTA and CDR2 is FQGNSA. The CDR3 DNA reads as TGTGCCAGCAGCTTAGGGCAGGGGGCAAGGTACAATGAGCAGTTCTTC. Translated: CASSLGQGARYNEQFF. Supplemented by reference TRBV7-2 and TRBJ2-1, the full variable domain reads GAGVSQSPSNKVTEKGKDVELRCDPISGHTALYWYRQSLGQGLEFLIYFQGNSAPDKSGLPSDRFSAERTGGSVSTLTIQRTQQEDSAVYLCASSLGQGARYNEQFFGPGTRLTVL.

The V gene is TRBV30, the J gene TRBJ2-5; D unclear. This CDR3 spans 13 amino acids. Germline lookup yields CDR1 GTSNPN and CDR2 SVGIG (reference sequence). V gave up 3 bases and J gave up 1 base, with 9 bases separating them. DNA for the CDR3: TGTGCCTGGAGCCCATCCAGCCAAGAGACCCAGTACTTC. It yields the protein CAWSPSSQETQYF.

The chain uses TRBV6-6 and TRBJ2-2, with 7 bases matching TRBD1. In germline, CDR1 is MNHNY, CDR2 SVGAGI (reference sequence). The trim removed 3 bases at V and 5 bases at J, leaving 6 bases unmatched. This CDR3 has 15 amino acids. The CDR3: CASSYEGGFTGELFF. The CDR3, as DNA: TGTGCCAGCAGTTATGAAGGGGGCTTTACCGGGGAGCTGTTTTTT.

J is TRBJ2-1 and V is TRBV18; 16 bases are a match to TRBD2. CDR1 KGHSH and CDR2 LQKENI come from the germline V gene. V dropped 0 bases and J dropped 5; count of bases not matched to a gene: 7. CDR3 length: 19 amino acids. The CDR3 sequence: CASSPPGLAGGLINNEQFF. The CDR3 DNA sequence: TGTGCCAGCTCACCACCGGGACTAGCGGGGGGGCTGATCAACAATGAGCAGTTCTTC.

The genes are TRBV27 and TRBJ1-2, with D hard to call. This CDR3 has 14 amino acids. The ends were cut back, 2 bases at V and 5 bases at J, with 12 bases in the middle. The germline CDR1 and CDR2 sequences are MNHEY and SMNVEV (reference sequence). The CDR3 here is CASSLEPTTYGYTF. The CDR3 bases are TGTGCCAGCAGTTTAGAGCCGACAACTTATGGCTACACCTTC.

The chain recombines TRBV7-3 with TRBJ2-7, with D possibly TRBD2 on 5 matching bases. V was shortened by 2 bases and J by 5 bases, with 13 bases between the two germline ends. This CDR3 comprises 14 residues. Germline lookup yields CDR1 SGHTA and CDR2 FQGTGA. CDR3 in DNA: TGTGCCAGCAGCTTAGGAGGAGGTGGCGACGAGCAGTACTTC. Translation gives CASSLGGGGDEQYF.

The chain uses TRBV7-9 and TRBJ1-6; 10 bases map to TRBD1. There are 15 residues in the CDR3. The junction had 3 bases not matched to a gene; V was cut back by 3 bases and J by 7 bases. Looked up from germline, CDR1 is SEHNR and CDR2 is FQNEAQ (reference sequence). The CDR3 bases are TGTGCCAGCAGCTTGACGGACAGGGGGAATTCACCCCTCCACTTT. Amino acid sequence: CASSLTDRGNSPLHF. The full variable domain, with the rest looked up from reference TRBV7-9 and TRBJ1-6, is DTGVSQNPRHKITKRGQNVTFRCDPISEHNRLYWYRQTLGQGPEFLTYFQNEAQLEKSRLLSDRFSAERPKGSFSTLEIQRTEQGDSAMYLCASSLTDRGNSPLHFGNGTRLTVT.

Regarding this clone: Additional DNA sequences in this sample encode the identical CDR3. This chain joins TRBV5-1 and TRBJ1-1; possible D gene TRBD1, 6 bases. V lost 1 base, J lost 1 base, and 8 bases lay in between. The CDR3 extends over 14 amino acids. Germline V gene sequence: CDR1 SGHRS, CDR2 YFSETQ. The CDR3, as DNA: TGCGCCAGCAGCTTGTCACAGGGGAACACTGAAGCTTTCTTT. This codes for CASSLSQGNTEAFF.

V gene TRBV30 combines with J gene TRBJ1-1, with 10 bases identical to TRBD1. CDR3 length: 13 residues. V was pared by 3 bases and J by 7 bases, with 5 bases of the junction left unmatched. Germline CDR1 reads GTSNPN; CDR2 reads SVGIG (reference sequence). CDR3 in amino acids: CAWRRDRGLEAFF. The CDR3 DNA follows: TGTGCCTGGAGGCGAGACAGGGGGCTTGAAGCTTTCTTT.

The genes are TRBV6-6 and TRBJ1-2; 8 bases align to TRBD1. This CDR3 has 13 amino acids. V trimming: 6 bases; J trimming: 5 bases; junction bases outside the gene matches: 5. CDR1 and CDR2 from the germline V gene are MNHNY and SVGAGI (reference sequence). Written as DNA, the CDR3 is TGTGCCAGCAGCCAACAGGGGGAATATGGCTACACCTTC. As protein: CASSQQGEYGYTF.